This section outlines one TCR beta chain sequence together with its context. The table came from immunoSEQ multiplex PCR; TCRdb's copy has only in-frame clones and leaves some out. Of more than 110,000 clones in the sample, about nine tenths were seen once. The data originate from a study of control samples from healthy donors and cancer patients. The CDR3 extends over 15 amino acids. CDR1 is MGHRA and CDR2 is YSYEKL in the germline V gene. V was clipped by 4 bases and J by 5 bases; unmatched bases: 8. The chain links TRBV4-1 to TRBJ1-1; 9 positions agree with TRBD1. The clonotype comes from a man younger than 45 in good health. The sample was blood. The CDR3 region has the DNA TGCGCCAGCAGCCTTGTCGCCGGGACAGGGACTGAAGCTTTCTTT. It specifies CASSLVAGTGTEAFF.